The following is a T cell receptor beta chain sequence with its context. CDR3 size: 14 residues. Germline CDR1 reads MNHNS; CDR2 reads SASEGT. This specimen comes from a study of monozygotic twins with inflammatory bowel disease. TCRdb reprocessed the 5' RACE reads and keeps a single row for each CDR3 protein, giving no DNA. The data show approximately 400,000 distinct CDR3 sequences, and the top ten clones hold 2% to 3%. The chain couples TRBV6-1 to TRBJ2-7; the D call from TCRdb, TRBD2, cannot be confirmed without DNA. Sequences were obtained from blood. The source is a human donor with ulcerative colitis or Crohn's disease, or a healthy co-twin of an affected twin (not recorded which). CDR3 sequence: CASRESGRAGEQYF.